These T cell receptor beta chains were read from a single sample in a study of T-cell reconstitution after alpha-beta-depleted transplantation in children. TCRdb redid the calling of the PCR reads with MiXCR, one entry per CDR3 protein. This sample has 490,000 or so distinct CDR3 sequences; around 13% occur once, and the top ten carry roughly 5.4%. Here the sequenced sample was PBMCs from the stem cell graft donor, taken from the stem cell graft. These receptors came from a human donor who donated a stem cell graft to a child with combined immunodeficiency. The CDR3 runs from the conserved cysteine through the conserved F or W. A D gene is named only where the DNA matches it firmly. Clone size appears in some rows only: once, few, many, or a class for an expanded clone.

CDR3,DNA,J,V,D,size
CASSDGQVSGNTIYF,TGTGCCAGCAGCGACGGACAAGTCTCTGGAAACACCATATATTTT,TRBJ1-3,TRBV7-3,.,.
CASSPATVEQFF,TGTGCCAGCAGCCCGGCTACGGTTGAGCAGTTCTTC,TRBJ2-1,TRBV6-6,.,many
CAWSVRQVAYEQYF,TGTGCCTGGAGTGTAAGACAGGTGGCCTACGAGCAGTACTTC,TRBJ2-7,TRBV30,.,.
CASSLAGGGTVAYGYTF,TGTGCCAGCAGCTTGGCTGGCGGCGGGACAGTAGCTTATGGCTACACCTTC,TRBJ1-2,TRBV5-6,TRBD1,.
CASSQDSDRSREQYF,TGCGCCAGCAGCCAAGATTCGGACAGGTCCCGCGAGCAGTACTTC,TRBJ2-7,TRBV4-3,TRBD1,many
CASSQMEDTQYF,TGTGCCAGCAGCCAAATGGAGGATACGCAGTATTTT,TRBJ2-3,TRBV11-2,.,.
CASSYSAERRSFYNEQFF,TGTGCCAGCAGTTACTCTGCGGAACGACGATCTTTCTACAATGAGCAGTTCTTC,TRBJ2-1,TRBV6-2/TRBV6-3,.,many
CASSLYLASQVQYF,TGTGCCAGCAGTTTATATCTCGCCTCGCAAGTCCAGTACTTC,TRBJ2-5,TRBV27,.,many
CASRERGDITDTQYF,TGTGCCAGCAGGGAGCGGGGGGACATCACAGATACGCAGTATTTT,TRBJ2-3,TRBV28,TRBD2,many
CASSLHRGMNTEAFF,TGTGCCAGCAGCTTACACAGGGGGATGAACACTGAAGCTTTCTTT,TRBJ1-1,TRBV7-8,TRBD1,many
CAWTGVSYNEQFF,TGTGCCTGGACGGGGGTCTCCTACAATGAGCAGTTCTTC,TRBJ2-1,TRBV30,.,.
CAISESGGNYGYTF,TGTGCCATCAGTGAGTCGGGAGGCAACTATGGCTACACCTTC,TRBJ1-2,TRBV10-3,.,few
CASSMTGEETQYF,TGTGCCAGCAGCATGACAGGGGAAGAGACCCAGTACTTC,TRBJ2-5,TRBV7-9,TRBD1,many
CATSDRGGNQPQHF,TGTGCCACCAGTGACAGGGGCGGCAATCAGCCCCAGCATTTT,TRBJ1-5,TRBV24-1,.,many
CASSLGPQSSGNTIYF,TGTGCCAGCAGCTTGGGCCCACAGTCCTCTGGAAACACCATATATTTT,TRBJ1-3,TRBV7-2,.,many
CASSTRDSPYEQYF,TGTGCCAGCAGCACCCGGGACTCCCCCTACGAGCAGTACTTC,TRBJ2-7,TRBV14,.,few
CASSATEDTQYF,TGTGCCAGCTCGGCGACGGAAGATACGCAGTATTTT,TRBJ2-3,TRBV18,.,.
CATSRATSATYNEQFF,TGTGCCACCAGCAGAGCCACTAGCGCTACCTACAATGAGCAGTTCTTC,TRBJ2-1,TRBV15,TRBD2,few
CASSSAGNMTF,TGCGCCAGCAGCTCCGCAGGAAATATGACCTTT,TRBJ1-1,TRBV5-1,.,many
CSAGLAGEYNEQFF,TGCAGCGCCGGACTAGCGGGAGAGTACAATGAGCAGTTCTTC,TRBJ2-1,TRBV29-1,TRBD2,.
CAISEPGYTDTQYF,TGTGCCATCAGTGAACCTGGATACACAGATACGCAGTATTTT,TRBJ2-3,TRBV10-3,.,.
CAISRLAGANTGELFF,TGTGCCATCAGCCGACTAGCGGGGGCCAACACCGGGGAGCTGTTTTTT,TRBJ2-2,TRBV10-3,TRBD2,few
CASSEAYRDTHSNQPQHF,TGTGCCAGCAGTGAAGCCTACCGGGACACCCATAGCAATCAGCCCCAGCATTTT,TRBJ1-5,TRBV2,.,few
CASSLGRGEAFF,TGCGCCAGCAGCTTGGGCAGGGGTGAAGCTTTCTTT,TRBJ1-1,TRBV5-1,.,few
CASGSYVGTGFSNEQFF,TGTGCTAGTGGTTCCTACGTAGGGACAGGGTTTTCCAATGAGCAGTTCTTC,TRBJ2-1,TRBV12-5,TRBD1,.
CASSTRVGGARTGELFF,TGTGCCAGCTCAACGCGTGTAGGGGGGGCCCGGACCGGGGAGCTGTTTTTT,TRBJ2-2,TRBV18,.,few
CASIGHLETQYF,TGTGCCAGCATAGGACATTTGGAGACCCAGTACTTC,TRBJ2-5,TRBV28,.,once
CASSSGRSDTQYF,TGTGCCAGCAGTTCCGGGAGATCAGATACGCAGTATTTT,TRBJ2-3,TRBV12-3/TRBV12-4,.,many
CASGGEGPRLVDEQFF,TGTGCCAGCGGGGGGGAAGGGCCCCGGTTGGTGGATGAGCAGTTCTTC,TRBJ2-1,TRBV14,TRBD2,few
CASSSWTLFSGNTIYF,TGTGCCAGCAGTTCCTGGACACTTTTCTCTGGAAACACCATATATTTT,TRBJ1-3,TRBV12-3/TRBV12-4,.,few
CASSLAHSITGELFF,TGTGCCAGCAGCTTAGCCCACAGCATCACCGGGGAGCTGTTTTTT,TRBJ2-2,TRBV11-2,.,many
CSVEGALGETQYF,TGCAGCGTTGAGGGAGCCCTGGGTGAGACCCAGTACTTC,TRBJ2-5,TRBV29-1,.,.
CASSQDGEGKQETQYF,TGCGCCAGCAGCCAAGACGGTGAGGGAAAACAAGAGACCCAGTACTTC,TRBJ2-5,TRBV4-3,.,.
CASRAPGTSDTGELFF,TGTGCCAGCAGAGCGCCCGGGACTAGCGACACCGGGGAGCTGTTTTTT,TRBJ2-2,TRBV12-3/TRBV12-4,TRBD2,few
CSVPLPGIAFF,TGCAGCGTCCCCCTTCCTGGTATTGCGTTCTTC,TRBJ2-1,TRBV29-1,.,few
CASSTTSGGLYEQYF,TGTGCCAGCAGTACGACTAGCGGGGGCCTCTACGAGCAGTACTTC,TRBJ2-7,TRBV12-3/TRBV12-4,TRBD2,.
CASSRSILAGGPSNEQFF,TGTGCCAGCAGCCGTTCCATTCTAGCGGGGGGGCCGAGCAATGAGCAGTTCTTC,TRBJ2-1,TRBV7-2,TRBD2,few
CSASSDQGYEQYF,TGCAGTGCTAGTAGTGATCAGGGCTACGAGCAGTACTTC,TRBJ2-7,TRBV20-1,.,few
CAWRGMGTGDQETQYF,TGTGCCTGGAGAGGGATGGGGACAGGGGACCAAGAGACCCAGTACTTC,TRBJ2-5,TRBV30,TRBD1,few
CSARRRLAGPYEQYF,TGCAGTGCTAGGCGGCGACTAGCGGGGCCCTACGAGCAGTACTTC,TRBJ2-7,TRBV20-1,TRBD2,few
CASSDRGASNQPQHF,TGTGCCAGCAGTGACAGGGGCGCGAGCAATCAGCCCCAGCATTTT,TRBJ1-5,TRBV6-1,.,many
CASSSARNEQFF,TGTGCCAGCTCCTCGGCCCGTAATGAGCAGTTCTTC,TRBJ2-1,TRBV18,.,many
CSARNREVSLSYNEQFF,TGCAGTGCTAGAAACAGGGAGGTTTCTTTGTCCTACAATGAGCAGTTCTTC,TRBJ2-1,TRBV20-1,.,many
CASSVATRTSYNEQFF,TGTGCCAGCAGCGTAGCTACCCGGACTTCCTACAATGAGCAGTTCTTC,TRBJ2-1,TRBV9,.,.
CASSLRFNEQFF,TGTGCCAGCAGCCTGCGGTTCAATGAGCAGTTCTTC,TRBJ2-1,TRBV3-1,.,.
CASRAAGRETQYF,TGTGCCAGCAGAGCCGCCGGGCGAGAGACCCAGTACTTC,TRBJ2-5,TRBV12-3/TRBV12-4,.,few